The 19 T cell receptor beta chains in this list originate from one sample, sequenced in a study of CD8+CD57+ T cells in acquired aplastic anemia. Patients sequenced had flow cytometry evidence of CD8+CD57+ cell expansion. Genomic DNA constituted the template upon which TCR beta VDJ and CDR3 profiling was performed. TCRdb re-analysed the reads in MiXCR, keeping a single row per CDR3 protein. This table holds roughly 180,000 distinct CDR3 sequences, about 44% found once. Source material: sorted CD4+, CD8+, or CD8+CD57+ T cells (not recorded which) from PBMCs. The receptor set was obtained from a human donor with aplastic anemia.

This rearrangement joins TRBV7-8 to TRBJ2-7, with D perhaps TRBD1 (5 bases). CDR3 size: 12 residues. Germline values: CDR1 SGHVS, CDR2 FQNEAQ. The V gene lost 5 bases and the J gene lost 3 bases, with 8 bases spanning the gap. The CDR3 region has the DNA TGTGCCAGCAGCCCGGACAACTACGAGCAGTACTTC. Protein: CASSPDNYEQYF.

The chain couples TRBV30 to TRBJ1-2; D gene unclear. Germline loops: CDR1 GTSNPN, CDR2 SVGIG (reference sequence). Trimming pared 2 bases from V and 8 bases from J, leaving 12 bases between. The CDR3 contains 12 residues. CDR3 nucleotides: TGTGCCTGGAGTAGGGTCTCGGCAGGCTACACCTTC. Protein: CAWSRVSAGYTF.

For this clonotype: The junction and the germline gene differ at one end; a read error may be behind it. The rearrangement uses TRBV19 and TRBJ1-5; 9 nucleotides match TRBD1. The CDR3 has 15 residues. CDR1 is LNHDA and CDR2 is SQIVND in the germline V gene (reference sequence). DNA for the CDR3: TGTGCCAGTAACCCGACAGGGGGAGGCGATCAGCCCCAGGATTTT. Translated: CASNPTGGGDQPQDF.

This clonotype was counted many times. The gene calls are TRBV5-4 and TRBJ2-2; D call uncertain. Germline V lookup: CDR1 SGHNT, CDR2 YYREEE (reference sequence). This CDR3 is built from 14 residues. Trimming removed 2 bases at V and 4 bases at J, with 9 bases between. CDR3: CASSLGWVTGELFF. The CDR3, as DNA: TGTGCCAGCAGCTTAGGTTGGGTCACCGGGGAGCTGTTTTTT.

The J gene is TRBJ2-5, the V gene TRBV29-1; 7 bases map to TRBD1. V lost 7 bases and J lost 4; bases outside the gene matches: 9. The CDR3 spans 13 residues. In germline, CDR1 is SQVTM, CDR2 ANQGSEA. In DNA, the CDR3 is TGCAGCGGTCGGAAGGGGGCAGGAGAGACCCAGTACTTC. Amino acid sequence: CSGRKGAGETQYF.

This clonotype was found many times. This chain links TRBV20-1 with TRBJ1-6; 7 positions agree with TRBD1. Trimming cost V 3 bases and J 9 bases; bases outside gene matches: 11. The CDR3 runs to 15 residues. Germline CDR1 is DFQATT and CDR2 is SNEGSKA (reference sequence). CDR3 nucleotides: TGCAGTGCTAGCCCTCGGACAGGAGGGGGTTCACCCCTCCACTTT. Residues: CSASPRTGGGSPLHF.

The genes are TRBV5-8 and TRBJ1-2; no definite D call. The CDR3 runs to 12 residues. V was shortened by 4 bases and J by 4 bases, with 8 bases between the two germline ends. The germline gives CDR1 SGHTS, CDR2 YDEGEE. The CDR3 DNA follows: TGTGCCAGCAGCGTCACCAGCTATGGCTACACCTTC. This sequence encodes CASSVTSYGYTF.

This clonotype was observed at least ten times. The rearrangement links TRBV4-1 to TRBJ2-7, with D perhaps TRBD1 (6 bases). The V gene's germline CDR1 is MGHRA and CDR2 YSYEKL. Deletions cut 1 base from V and 6 bases from J, with 19 bases between. This CDR3 comprises 16 residues. Here the CDR3 DNA reads TGCGCCAGCAGCCAAGGAATTGGAACAGGGAATCGCGAGCAGTACTTC. Translating it yields CASSQGIGTGNREQYF.

V and J are TRBV5-4 and TRBJ1-2, with 8 bases fitting TRBD1. The CDR3 has 13 amino acids. V dropped 2 bases and J dropped 6; count of bases not matched to a gene: 3. The germline V gene has CDR1 SGHNT and CDR2 YYREEE (reference sequence). CDR3 sequence: CASSFYRGDGYTF. CDR3 DNA: TGTGCCAGCAGCTTCTACAGGGGGGATGGCTACACCTTC.

This clonotype occurred once. The chain carries TRBV10-3 and TRBJ1-3, with D unclear. The CDR3 is made up of 15 amino acids. Germline-derived CDR1 and CDR2 are ENHRY and SYGVKD. V dropped 0 bases and J dropped 3 bases, with 9 bases sitting between them. Here the CDR3 DNA reads TGTGCCATCAGTGAGTCGGACGGGGTTGGAAACACCATATATTTT. Amino acid sequence: CAISESDGVGNTIYF.

As for this clonotype: Given the absence of the conserved phenylalanine or tryptophan at the CDR3 end, a read error is likely. The chain recombines TRBV9 with TRBJ2-1; TRBD2 aligns across 12 bases. The CDR3 sequence is 16 residues long. The V gene's germline CDR1 is SGDLS and CDR2 YYNGEE. J was trimmed by 2 bases and V by 5 bases; bases with no gene match: 5. The CDR3 here is CASSPLAGGAYNEQFS. The CDR3 DNA reads as TGTGCCAGCAGTCCTCTAGCGGGAGGGGCCTACAATGAGCAGTTCTCC.

J is TRBJ1-1 and V is TRBV3-1; D is unresolved. Trimming stripped 2 bases from V and 1 base from J, with 8 bases between. Germline CDR1 and CDR2: LGHDT and YNNKEL (reference sequence). This CDR3 contains 14 residues. The CDR3 region is CASSQIAGNTEAFF. In nucleotides, the CDR3 is TGTGCCAGCAGCCAAATCGCAGGGAACACTGAAGCTTTCTTT.

This clonotype has at least ten counts. In DNA form, the CDR3 reads TGCAGTGCTCAGAGGGCGGGTTTAACAGGGGTTAGTTCACCCCTCCACTTT. Amino acids: CSAQRAGLTGVSSPLHF. This chain uses TRBV20-1 with TRBJ1-6, with TRBD1 identical over 7 bases. This CDR3 spans 17 amino acids. V trimming: 5 bases; J trimming: 9 bases; junction bases outside the gene matches: 19. Germline V CDR1 and CDR2: DFQATT, SNEGSKA (reference sequence).

This clonotype was recorded at least ten times. The V call is TRBV7-9, the J call TRBJ1-2; D gene ambiguous. The CDR3 runs 14 residues. From germline, CDR1 is SEHNR and CDR2 FQNEAQ (reference sequence). Between the trimmed V and J ends, which lost 5 bases and 6 bases, there was a span of 16 bases. The DNA for the CDR3 is TGTGCCAGCAGCCTACCCCAGGCGGCTGATGGCTACACCTTC. It is translated as CASSLPQAADGYTF. Looking up the rest from reference TRBV7-9 and TRBJ1-2 gives the full variable domain: DTGVSQNPRHKITKRGQNVTFRCDPISEHNRLYWYRQTLGQGPEFLTYFQNEAQLEKSRLLSDRFSAERPKGSFSTLEIQRTEQGDSAMYLCASSLPQAADGYTFGSGTRLTVV.

The rearrangement uses TRBV6-1 and TRBJ2-7, with 7 bases aligning to TRBD1. CDR3 length: 13 amino acids. Germline V CDR1 and CDR2: MNHNS, SASEGT. V lost 7 bases, J lost 4 bases, and 7 bases stayed unmatched. CDR3 nucleotide sequence: TGTGCCAGCATGGGGACAGCCCCATACGAGCAGTACTTC. Encoded protein: CASMGTAPYEQYF.

The chain employs TRBV19 and TRBJ2-3; D is ambiguous. The CDR3 is 13 amino acids. The ends were cut back, 6 bases at V and 6 bases at J, with 13 bases in the middle. Germline V gene lookup returns CDR1 LNHDA and CDR2 SQIVND (reference sequence). This chain's CDR3 is CASSEESWDTQYF. CDR3 sequence (DNA): TGTGCCAGTAGCGAAGAGTCCTGGGATACGCAGTATTTT.

Here the CDR3 reads CATSRGRGSYEQYF. Written as DNA, the CDR3 is TGTGCCACCAGCAGAGGGCGGGGGTCCTACGAGCAGTACTTC. The rearrangement links TRBV15 to TRBJ2-7; 7 bases agree with TRBD2. The J segment lost 1 base and the V segment lost 1 base, leaving 1 base of the junction unmatched. This CDR3 is 14 amino acids long. Germline V lookup: CDR1 LNHNV, CDR2 YYDKDF (reference sequence).

This clonotype was seen many times. The chain links TRBV5-5 to TRBJ1-5; possibly TRBD1 for D (6 bases). V lost 4 bases and J lost 9, with 17 bases in between. CDR1 SGHKS and CDR2 YYEKEE come from the germline V gene (reference sequence). This CDR3 is built from 14 residues. CDR3 sequence reads: CASSLTPQGLPQHF. DNA of the CDR3: TGTGCCAGCAGCCTTACCCCACAGGGTTTGCCCCAGCATTTT.

This clonotype came up once. The junction shows a germline mismatch at one end, possibly a read error. The chain couples TRBV9 to TRBJ2-3; D is perhaps TRBD1 or TRBD2 (5 bases each). Germline values: CDR1 SGDLS, CDR2 YYNGEE. CDR3 length equals 18 residues. The CDR3 here is CVSSVGLGLARGTDTQYF. DNA of the CDR3: TGTGTCAGCAGCGTAGGCCTAGGGCTGGCCCGGGGCACAGATACGCAGTATTTC.